This note documents a single T cell receptor beta chain sequence. The target antigen is unknown. This record belongs to a study of shared clonotypes between healthy human individuals. Study observations and caveats: Non-shared clonotypes showed lower generation probabilities than clonotypes common to all four donors.

TCRdb's copy holds only in-frame clones and misses some; the assay was immunoSEQ multiplex PCR. Seen here are about 800,000 clones, approximately 97% observed once, and the top ten hold under 0.3%. V was pared by 2 bases and J by 3 bases, with 9 bases between. Per the germline V gene, CDR1 is SGHTS and CDR2 is YDEGEE. The CDR3 runs to 13 residues. CD45RO negativity and positive selection for CCR7 defined naive CD8 cells, a population that excluded terminally differentiated effector memory CD45RA+ cells. This clonotype was sampled from a man in his thirties or forties in good health. Specimen: naive CD8+ T cells sorted from blood. This sequence joins TRBV5-8 and TRBJ2-7, with D maybe TRBD1 (6 bases). CDR3 amino acids: CASSFVTGYEQYF. The CDR3 DNA reads TGTGCCAGCAGCTTTGTGACAGGCTACGAGCAGTACTTC. Combining the CDR3 with reference TRBV5-8 and TRBJ2-7 gives the whole variable domain EAGVTQSPTHLIKTRGQQATLRCSPISGHTSVYWYQQALGLGLQFLLWYDEGEERNRGNFPPRFSGRQFPNYSSELNVNALELEDSALYLCASSFVTGYEQYFGPGTRLTVT.